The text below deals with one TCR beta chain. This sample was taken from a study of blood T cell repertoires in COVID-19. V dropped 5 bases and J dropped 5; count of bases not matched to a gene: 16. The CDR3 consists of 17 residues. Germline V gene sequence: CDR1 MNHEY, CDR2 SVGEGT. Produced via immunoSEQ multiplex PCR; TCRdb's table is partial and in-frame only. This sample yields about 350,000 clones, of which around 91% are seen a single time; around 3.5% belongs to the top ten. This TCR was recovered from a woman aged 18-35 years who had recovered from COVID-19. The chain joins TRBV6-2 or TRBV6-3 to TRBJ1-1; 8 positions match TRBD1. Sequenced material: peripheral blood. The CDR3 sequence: CASSKSDRGGSATEAFF. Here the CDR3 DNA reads TGTGCCAGCAGTAAATCCGACAGGGGTGGTAGTGCGACTGAAGCTTTCTTT.